This T cell receptor beta chain came from a study of identical twins. Study-wide results and caveats: Models underestimated how often monozygotic twins shared out-of-frame TCR alpha. Conclusions came from cross-sectional statistical analysis, not from following the same donors.

CDR3 length: 14 amino acids. Trimming stripped 2 bases from V and 5 bases from J, with 11 bases between. The germline gives CDR1 SGHVS, CDR2 FNYEAQ. TCRdb fed the 5' RACE reads into MiXCR, producing one record per CDR3 protein. This table has some 1,600,000 distinct CDR3 sequences, under 35% appearing once. This clonotype was observed a handful of times. Antigen specificity is unknown. Material for sequencing was cord blood. This sequence was found in a newborn girl in good health. The genes are TRBV7-6 and TRBJ2-3; D not resolved. In DNA, the CDR3 is TGTGCCAGCAGCTTAAACCCGAAGCAAGATACGCAGTATTTT. As protein: CASSLNPKQDTQYF.